This T cell receptor (beta chain) was sequenced in a study of cytomegalovirus exposure and HLA in healthy donors. Across the whole study: Some 91 million unique TCRs from HLA-typed donors were held in an early release of data.

V lost 5 bases to trimming and J lost 4 bases, with 7 bases between them. Per the germline V gene, CDR1 is SGHTA and CDR2 is FQGNSA. CDR3 length: 12 amino acids. Notes on this clone: Its antigen is not known.

Study-level points and caveats: Accounts indicate the classifier identified cytomegalovirus status with strong specificity and sensitivity. According to the study, roughly 160 TCR beta chains were cytomegalovirus-associated.

PCR involved 60 Vbeta and 13 Jbeta primers. The assay was immunoSEQ multiplex PCR, and TCRdb's table has in-frame clones only and misses some. This table holds under 200,000 clones, around 79% found once. Sequencing was done on a sample of PBMCs. The rearrangement links TRBV7-2 to TRBJ2-3; D uncertain. The TCR originated in a woman between 25 and 40 years old in good health and CMV-seropositive. The CDR3 here is CASSPISDTQYF. The CDR3 nucleotides read TGTGCCAGCAGCCCCATTTCAGATACGCAGTATTTT.